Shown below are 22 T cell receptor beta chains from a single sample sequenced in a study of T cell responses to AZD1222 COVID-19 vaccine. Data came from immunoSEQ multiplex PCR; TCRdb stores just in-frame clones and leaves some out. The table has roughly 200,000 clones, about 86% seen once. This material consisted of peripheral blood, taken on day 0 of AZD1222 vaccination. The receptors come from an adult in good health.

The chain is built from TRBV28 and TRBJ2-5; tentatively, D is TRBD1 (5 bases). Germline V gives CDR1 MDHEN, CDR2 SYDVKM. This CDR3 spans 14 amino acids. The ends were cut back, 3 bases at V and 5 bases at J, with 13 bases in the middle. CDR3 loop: CASSLPGKRETQYF. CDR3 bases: TGTGCCAGCAGTTTGCCAGGGAAACGGGAGACCCAGTACTTC.

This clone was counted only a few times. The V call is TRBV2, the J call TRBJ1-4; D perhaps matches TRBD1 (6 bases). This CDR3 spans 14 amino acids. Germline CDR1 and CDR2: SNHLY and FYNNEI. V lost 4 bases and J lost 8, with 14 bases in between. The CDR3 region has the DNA TGTGCCAGCAGTGTACAGGGATTCAGCGAAAAACTGTTTTTT. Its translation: CASSVQGFSEKLFF.

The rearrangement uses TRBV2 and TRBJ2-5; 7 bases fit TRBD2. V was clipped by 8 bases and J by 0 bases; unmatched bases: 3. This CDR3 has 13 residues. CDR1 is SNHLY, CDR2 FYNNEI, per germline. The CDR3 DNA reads TGTGCCAGCGGGGGGGGACACCAAGAGACCCAGTACTTC. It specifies CASGGGHQETQYF.

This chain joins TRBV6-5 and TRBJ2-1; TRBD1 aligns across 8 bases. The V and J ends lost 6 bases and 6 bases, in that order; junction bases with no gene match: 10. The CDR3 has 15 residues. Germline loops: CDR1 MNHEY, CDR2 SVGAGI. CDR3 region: CASSLETGDFNEQFF. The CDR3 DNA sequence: TGTGCCAGCAGCCTAGAGACAGGGGACTTCAATGAGCAGTTCTTC.

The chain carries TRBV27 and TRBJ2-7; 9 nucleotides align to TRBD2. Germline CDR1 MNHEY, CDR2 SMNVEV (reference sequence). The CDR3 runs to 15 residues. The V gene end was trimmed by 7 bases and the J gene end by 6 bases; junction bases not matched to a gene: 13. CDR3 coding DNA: TGTGCCAGCAATCCCTTGACTAGCGGCGAGAGCGAGCAGTACTTC. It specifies CASNPLTSGESEQYF.

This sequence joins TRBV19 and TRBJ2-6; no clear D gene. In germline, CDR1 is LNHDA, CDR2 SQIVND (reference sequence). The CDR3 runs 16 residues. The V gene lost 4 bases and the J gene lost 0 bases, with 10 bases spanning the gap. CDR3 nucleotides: TGTGCCAGTAGTACCCCAGGTGGCTCTGGGGCCAACGTCCTGACTTTC. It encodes CASSTPGGSGANVLTF.

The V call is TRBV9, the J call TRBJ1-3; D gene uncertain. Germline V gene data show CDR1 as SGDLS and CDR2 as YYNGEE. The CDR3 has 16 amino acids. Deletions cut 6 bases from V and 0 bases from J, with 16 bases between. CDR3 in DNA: TGTGCCAGCACCTCTGAACCGCGCCTCTCTGGAAACACCATATATTTT. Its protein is CASTSEPRLSGNTIYF.

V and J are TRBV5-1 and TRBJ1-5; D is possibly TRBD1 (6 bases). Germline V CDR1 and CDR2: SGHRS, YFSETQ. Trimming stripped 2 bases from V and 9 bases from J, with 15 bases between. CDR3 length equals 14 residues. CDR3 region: CASSFSGAPGPQHF. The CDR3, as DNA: TGCGCCAGCAGCTTCTCAGGGGCCCCGGGGCCCCAGCATTTT.

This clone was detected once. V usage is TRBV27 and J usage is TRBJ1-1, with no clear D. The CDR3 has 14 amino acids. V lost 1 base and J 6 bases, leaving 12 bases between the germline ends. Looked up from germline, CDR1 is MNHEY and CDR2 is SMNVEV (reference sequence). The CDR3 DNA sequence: TGTGCCAGCAGTTTATATAGCGGAAGGGCTGAAGCTTTCTTT. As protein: CASSLYSGRAEAFF.

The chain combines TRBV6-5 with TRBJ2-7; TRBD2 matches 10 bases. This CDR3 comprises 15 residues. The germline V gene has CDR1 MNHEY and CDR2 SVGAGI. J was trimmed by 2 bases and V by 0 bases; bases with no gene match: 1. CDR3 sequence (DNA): TGTGCCAGCAGTTACTCCAGCGGGGGGGCCTACGAGCAGTACTTC. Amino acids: CASSYSSGGAYEQYF.

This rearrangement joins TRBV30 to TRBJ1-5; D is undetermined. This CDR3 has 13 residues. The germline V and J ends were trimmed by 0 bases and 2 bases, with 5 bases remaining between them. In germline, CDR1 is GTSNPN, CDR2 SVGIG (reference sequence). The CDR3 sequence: CAWSVIGNQPQHF. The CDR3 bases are TGTGCCTGGAGTGTAATAGGCAATCAGCCCCAGCATTTT.

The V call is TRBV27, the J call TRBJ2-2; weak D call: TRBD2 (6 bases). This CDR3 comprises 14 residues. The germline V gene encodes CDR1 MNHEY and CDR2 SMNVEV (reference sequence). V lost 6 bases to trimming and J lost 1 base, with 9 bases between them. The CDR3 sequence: CASRIAVNTGELFF. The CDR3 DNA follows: TGTGCCAGCAGGATAGCGGTGAACACCGGGGAGCTGTTTTTT.

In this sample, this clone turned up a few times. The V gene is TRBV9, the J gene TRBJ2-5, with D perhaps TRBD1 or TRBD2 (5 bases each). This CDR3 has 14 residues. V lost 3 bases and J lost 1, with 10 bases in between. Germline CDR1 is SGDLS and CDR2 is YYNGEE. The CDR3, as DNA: TGTGCCAGCAGCGACTGGGACGGCCAAGAGACCCAGTACTTC. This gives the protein CASSDWDGQETQYF. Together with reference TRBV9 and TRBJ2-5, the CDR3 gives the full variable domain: DSGVTQTPKHLITATGQRVTLRCSPRSGDLSVYWYQQSLDQGLQFLIQYYNGEERAKGNILERFSAQQFPDLHSELNLSSLELGDSALYFCASSDWDGQETQYFGPGTRLLVL.

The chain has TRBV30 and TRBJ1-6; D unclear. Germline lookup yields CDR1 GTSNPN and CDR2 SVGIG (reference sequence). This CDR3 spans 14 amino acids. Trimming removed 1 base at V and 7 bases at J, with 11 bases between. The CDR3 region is CAWSGRTGNSPLHF. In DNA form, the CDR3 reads TGTGCCTGGAGTGGCAGGACGGGCAATTCACCCCTCCACTTT.

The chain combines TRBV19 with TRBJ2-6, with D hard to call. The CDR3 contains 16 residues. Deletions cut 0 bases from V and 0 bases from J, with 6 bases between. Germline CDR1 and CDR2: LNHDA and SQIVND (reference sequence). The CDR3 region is CASSIEDGSGANVLTF. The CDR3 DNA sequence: TGTGCCAGTAGTATAGAGGACGGCTCTGGGGCCAACGTCCTGACTTTC.

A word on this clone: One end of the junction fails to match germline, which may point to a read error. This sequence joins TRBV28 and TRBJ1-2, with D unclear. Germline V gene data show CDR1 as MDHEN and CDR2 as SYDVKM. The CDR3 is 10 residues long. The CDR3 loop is CARSGYGYTF. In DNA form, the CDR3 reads TGTGCCCGCAGCGGGTATGGCTACACCTTC.

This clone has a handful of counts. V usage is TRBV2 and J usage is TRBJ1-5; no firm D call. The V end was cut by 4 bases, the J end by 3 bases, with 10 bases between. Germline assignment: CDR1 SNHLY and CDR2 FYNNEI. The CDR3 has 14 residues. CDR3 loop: CASSGGRNNQPQHF. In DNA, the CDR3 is TGTGCCAGCAGTGGCGGCCGAAACAATCAGCCCCAGCATTTT.

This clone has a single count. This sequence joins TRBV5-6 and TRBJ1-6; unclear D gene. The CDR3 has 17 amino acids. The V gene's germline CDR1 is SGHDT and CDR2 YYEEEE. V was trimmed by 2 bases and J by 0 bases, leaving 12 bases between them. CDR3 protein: CASSFVTAGSYNSPLHF. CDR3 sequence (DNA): TGTGCCAGCAGCTTCGTAACTGCCGGCTCCTATAATTCACCCCTCCACTTT.

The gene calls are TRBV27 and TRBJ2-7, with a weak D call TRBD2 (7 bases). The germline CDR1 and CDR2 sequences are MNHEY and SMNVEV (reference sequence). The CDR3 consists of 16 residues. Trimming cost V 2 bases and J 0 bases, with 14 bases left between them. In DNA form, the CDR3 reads TGTGCCAGCAGTTTACTCCCCGGGGGGCGCTCCTACGAGCAGTACTTC. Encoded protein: CASSLLPGGRSYEQYF.

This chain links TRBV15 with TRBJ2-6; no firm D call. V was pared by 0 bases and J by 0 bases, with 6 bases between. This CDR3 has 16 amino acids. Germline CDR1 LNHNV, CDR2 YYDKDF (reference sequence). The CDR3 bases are TGTGCCACCAGCAGAGATCTCATCTCTGGGGCCAACGTCCTGACTTTC. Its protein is CATSRDLISGANVLTF.

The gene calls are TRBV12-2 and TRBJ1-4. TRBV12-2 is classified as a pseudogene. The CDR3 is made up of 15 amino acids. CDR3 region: CASRLKITRREKLFF. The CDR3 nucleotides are TGTGCAAGTCGCTTAAAGATAACAAGGCGTGAAAAACTGTTTTTT.

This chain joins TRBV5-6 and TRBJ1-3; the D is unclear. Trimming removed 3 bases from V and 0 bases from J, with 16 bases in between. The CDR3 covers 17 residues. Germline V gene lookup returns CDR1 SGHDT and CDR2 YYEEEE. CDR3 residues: CASSSVGGSFSGNTIYF. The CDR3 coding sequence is TGTGCCAGCAGCTCCGTTGGTGGGAGTTTCTCTGGAAACACCATATATTTT.